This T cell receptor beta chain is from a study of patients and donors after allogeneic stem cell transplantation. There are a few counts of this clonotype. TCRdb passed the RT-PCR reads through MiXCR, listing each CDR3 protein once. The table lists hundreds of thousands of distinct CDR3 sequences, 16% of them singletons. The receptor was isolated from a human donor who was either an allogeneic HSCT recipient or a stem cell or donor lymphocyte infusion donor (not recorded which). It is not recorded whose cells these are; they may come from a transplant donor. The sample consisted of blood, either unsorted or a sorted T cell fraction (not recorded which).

The CDR3 bases are TGCGCCAGCAGCCAAGTCTGGTTAGCTAACACTGAAGCTTTCTTT. This encodes CASSQVWLANTEAFF. V usage is TRBV4-1 and J usage is TRBJ1-1; no clear D. V dropped 1 base and J dropped 2 bases, with 11 bases sitting between them. In germline, CDR1 is MGHRA, CDR2 YSYEKL. The CDR3 is made up of 15 amino acids.